A single T cell receptor beta chain is shown here with its context. Antigen specificity is unknown. The CDR3 is 16 residues long. CDR1 is MNHEY and CDR2 is SVGEGT in the germline V gene. Trimming took 0 bases from V and 11 from J, leaving 20 bases between them. The data are from a study of T cell repertoires in cytomegalovirus infection. MiXCR was run by TCRdb on the reads, yielding one entry per CDR3 protein. Of approximately 770,000 distinct CDR3 sequences listed, 25% to 30% were seen once; the top ten hold under 15%. The chain is built from TRBV6-2 or TRBV6-3 and TRBJ1-5; D possibly corresponds to TRBD1 (6 bases). The source of this sequence is a human donor in good health (CMV status not recorded). Some clones in this sample may be carry-over from other donors' samples. The input for sequencing was cultured CD8+ T cells from PBMCs, taken from culture after CMV antigen stimulation. The CDR3 here is CASSYSSRQDFSTQHF. In nucleotides, the CDR3 is TGTGCCAGCAGTTACTCGAGTAGACAGGATTTTTCAACCCAGCATTTT.